This TCR beta chain was observed in a study of T cells in Graves' hyperthyroidism and ophthalmopathy. RNA transcripts served as the template for amplifying TCR beta CDR3 regions. When the TCR CDR3 underwent first-round RT-PCR, the HTBI primer set was used. TCRdb called the multiplex PCR reads again in MiXCR, with one record for every CDR3 protein. The top ten hold around a sixth of the sample, which has 460,000 or so distinct CDR3 sequences, 14% seen once. This clonotype was picked up a small number of times. V was shortened by 10 bases and J by 3 bases, with 12 bases between the two germline ends. This CDR3 has 12 residues.

The receptor comes from a woman in her late teens or twenties with Graves' hyperthyroidism. The sequencing sample was made of blood. The chain couples TRBV12-3 or TRBV12-4 to TRBJ2-5; D perhaps matches TRBD2 (5 bases). The CDR3 region is CATRGREETQYF. The DNA for the CDR3 is TGTGCCACCCGAGGGCGGGAAGAGACCCAGTACTTC.